This T cell receptor (beta chain) was documented in a study of cytomegalovirus exposure and HLA in healthy donors. PCR primers comprised 60 Vbeta and 13 Jbeta primers. Produced via immunoSEQ multiplex PCR; TCRdb's table is partial and in-frame only. The sample carries roughly 150,000 clones, 73% recorded once. The V gene lost 3 bases and the J gene lost 9 bases, with 21 bases spanning the gap. The CDR3 sequence is 17 residues long. CDR1 KGHSH and CDR2 LQKENI come from the germline V gene. Findings and caveats of the study: The classifier reportedly diagnosed cytomegalovirus status with high sensitivity and specificity. The study recorded over 150 TCR beta chains that were cytomegalovirus-associated. Several of the most significant clusters appeared, in a later analysis, to be linked to common viral pathogens. In an earlier analysis, most TCR beta V segments were productive about 87% or about 30% of the time.

A note on this clone: Its antigen is not identified.

The chain combines TRBV18 with TRBJ1-6; TRBD1 is a possible D gene (6 bases). Material: PBMCs. This receptor was taken from a woman between 18 and 29 years old in good health and CMV-seronegative. CDR3 loop: CASSPNIQGDPISPLHF. CDR3 DNA: TGTGCCAGCTCACCGAACATACAGGGTGATCCAATTTCACCCCTCCACTTT.